This is a list of T cell receptor beta chains from one sample in a study of shared clonotypes between healthy human individuals. Only in-frame clones appear in the TCRdb table, and some are missing; sequencing was by immunoSEQ multiplex PCR. The sample lists 1.4 million to 1.5 million clones; roughly 96% were seen once. The sequencing sample was made of naive CD4+ T cells sorted from blood. These receptors all come from a man younger than 45 in good health. CDR3s include the opening cysteine and the closing phenylalanine or tryptophan. D genes are given only for firm matches. Rows may omit the clone size; those that give it use once, few, many or a size class.

clone size | J gene | D gene | V gene | CDR3 length | CDR3 DNA | CDR3 protein
NA | TRBJ1-5 | NA | TRBV11-2 | 16 | TGTGCCAGCAGCTTAGTTTCCAGCGGAACCTATCAGCCCCAGCATTTT | CASSLVSSGTYQPQHF
NA | TRBJ2-7 | TRBD2 | TRBV5-1 | 15 | TGCGCCAGCAGCCTAAGTCTAGCGGGAATTCACGAGCAGTACTTC | CASSLSLAGIHEQYF
NA | TRBJ2-4 | TRBD2 | TRBV5-4 | 17 | TGTGCCAGCAGCTTGGAGGTTGCGGGAGCCACCCAAAACATTCAGTACTTC | CASSLEVAGATQNIQYF
NA | TRBJ2-6 | NA | TRBV13 | 16 | TGTGCCAGCAGCCAAACTCCCGCCTCTGGGGCCAACGTCCTGACTTTC | CASSQTPASGANVLTF
NA | TRBJ2-7 | NA | TRBV29-1 | 12 | TGCAGCGGTCGGGACACATCCTACGAGCAGTACTTC | CSGRDTSYEQYF
NA | TRBJ2-3 | NA | TRBV25-1 | 15 | TGTGCCAGCAGTGAATCGCCGATACGCACAGATACGCAGTATTTT | CASSESPIRTDTQYF
NA | TRBJ1-3 | NA | TRBV5-6 | 16 | TGTGCCAGCAGCCGGGTCAGGGCCCGCTCTGGAAACACCATATATTTT | CASSRVRARSGNTIYF
once | TRBJ2-3 | TRBD2 | TRBV10-2 | 16 | TGCGCCAGCAGTAATCCGGGACTAGCGGTATCAGATACGCAGTATTTT | CASSNPGLAVSDTQYF
NA | TRBJ2-7 | NA | TRBV5-1 | 13 | TGCGCCAGCAGCACCGACATTCTCTACGAGCAGTACTTC | CASSTDILYEQYF
NA | TRBJ2-3 | TRBD2 | TRBV27 | 23 | TGTGCCAGCAGTTTATTGAGGCAGCCGGGACTAGCGGGTCCGAACCGAGACACAGATACGCAGTATTTT | CASSLLRQPGLAGPNRDTDTQYF
NA | TRBJ2-1 | NA | TRBV4-2 | 16 | TGTGCCAGCAGCCGGCGGGACGGAGATTTCTACAATGAGCAGTTCTTC | CASSRRDGDFYNEQFF
NA | TRBJ2-1 | TRBD2 | TRBV7-9 | 19 | TGTGCCAGCAGCCCTACCCCCACGACAGCGGGAGTTAGGTACAATGAGCAGTTCTTC | CASSPTPTTAGVRYNEQFF
NA | TRBJ2-1 | TRBD2 | TRBV18 | 18 | TGTGCCAGCTCACCCCCCAGTGTCGGGAGCGGGATTGTTGATGAGCAGTTCTTC | CASSPPSVGSGIVDEQFF
NA | TRBJ2-7 | NA | TRBV7-9 | 14 | TGTGCCAGCAGCTTAAGGGACAACGACTACGAGCAGTACTTC | CASSLRDNDYEQYF
NA | TRBJ2-5 | NA | TRBV25-1 | 16 | TGTGCCAGCAGTGAACTCAGGGTATTAAGCCAAGAGACCCAGTACTTC | CASSELRVLSQETQYF
NA | TRBJ2-3 | NA | TRBV10-3 | 17 | TGTGCCATCAGTCCCTCAAGTGGGGGGCTGGGCACAGATACGCAGTATTTT | CAISPSSGGLGTDTQYF
NA | TRBJ2-3 | NA | TRBV28 | 15 | TGTGCCAGCAAATTGGGGCCGGTGAGCACAGATACGCAGTATTTT | CASKLGPVSTDTQYF
few | TRBJ1-1 | NA | TRBV28 | 14 | TGTGCCAGCAGTTTTGTGGCCATCGAGACTGAAGCTTTCTTT | CASSFVAIETEAFF
once | TRBJ2-5 | NA | TRBV18 | 15 | TGTGCCAGCTCACCTGCCCAGCGAACACAAGAGACCCAGTACTTC | CASSPAQRTQETQYF
NA | TRBJ2-5 | NA | TRBV10-3 | 15 | TGTGCCATCAGTAAGACCGGGACAACGCAAGAGACCCAGTACTTC | CAISKTGTTQETQYF
NA | TRBJ2-5 | TRBD1 | TRBV7-8 | 21 | TGTGCCAGCAGCATAAGGGTCTTGTTGGCAGGGGGAAAACCAACCCAAGAGACCCAGTACTTC | CASSIRVLLAGGKPTQETQYF
NA | TRBJ2-3 | TRBD2 | TRBV10-2 | 15 | TGCGCCAGCACCCCGACTAGCGGGAGGGCAGATACGCAGTATTTT | CASTPTSGRADTQYF
NA | TRBJ1-1 | NA | TRBV20-1 | 11 | TGCAGTGCTAGCGGTAGGACTGAAGCTTTCTTT | CSASGRTEAFF
NA | TRBJ2-3 | NA | TRBV5-6 | 15 | TGTGCCAGCAGCTTGAGTAGGCTGGGCACAGATACGCAGTATTTT | CASSLSRLGTDTQYF
NA | TRBJ2-1 | NA | TRBV9 | 15 | TGTGCCAGCAGGAAAGGGACCAGCGTGTCGAATGAGCAGTTCTTC | CASRKGTSVSNEQFF
NA | TRBJ2-4 | TRBD2 | TRBV23-1 | 22 | TGCGCCAGCAGTCAGGACGGACTAGCGGGAGGCCGCGGACTTCTAGCCAAAAACATTCAGTACTTC | CASSQDGLAGGRGLLAKNIQYF
NA | TRBJ1-1 | NA | TRBV19 | 13 | TGTGCCAGTAGGCCGGACCGCGCCACTGAAGCTTTCTTT | CASRPDRATEAFF
NA | TRBJ2-5 | NA | TRBV9 | 13 | TGTGCCAGCAGCCTCTCGGGTCAAGAGACCCAGTACTTC | CASSLSGQETQYF
NA | TRBJ2-4 | TRBD1 | TRBV25-1 | 12 | TGTGCCAGCAGTCCACCGGGACAGCAACAGTACTTC | CASSPPGQQQYF
NA | TRBJ1-1 | NA | TRBV28 | 17 | TGTGCCAGCCAAAAGCCCCGGGGACCAAAAAAGAACACTGAAGCTTTCTTT | CASQKPRGPKKNTEAFF
NA | TRBJ2-7 | TRBD2 | TRBV28 | 13 | TGTGCCAGCAGTCCGGGGGGTTCGTACGAGCAGTACTTC | CASSPGGSYEQYF
NA | TRBJ1-1 | NA | TRBV2 | 13 | TGTGCCAGCAGTATCGGGGCGTACACTGAAGCTTTCTTT | CASSIGAYTEAFF
NA | TRBJ2-5 | TRBD1 | TRBV18 | 16 | TGTGCCAGCTCACCTCCGGGACAGGGTAGACAAGAGACCCAGTACTTC | CASSPPGQGRQETQYF
few | TRBJ1-4 | TRBD1 | TRBV30 | 13 | TGTGCCGGAACCCAGGGGGGGCTTGAAAAACTGTTTTTT | CAGTQGGLEKLFF
NA | TRBJ1-4 | NA | TRBV5-1 | 14 | TGCGCCAGCAGCTTGGAAGGGTACGAAGAAAAACTGTTTTTT | CASSLEGYEEKLFF
NA | TRBJ2-3 | NA | TRBV28 | 15 | TGTGCCAGCAGTCCAACTGACAGTCGCACAGATACGCAGTATTTT | CASSPTDSRTDTQYF
NA | TRBJ2-3 | TRBD2 | TRBV7-6 | 15 | TGTGCCAGCAGCTCAGGGGGACTAGCTATAGATACGCAGTATTTT | CASSSGGLAIDTQYF
few | TRBJ2-7 | NA | TRBV21-1 | 16 | TGTGCCAGCAGCAAGAAAGGACAGGGGGGGTCCTACGAGCAGTACTTC | CASSKKGQGGSYEQYF
NA | TRBJ2-1 | NA | TRBV30 | 10 | TGTGCCTGGGGGAGCGGTGAGCAGTTCTTC | CAWGSGEQFF
NA | TRBJ2-7 | TRBD1 | TRBV5-6 | 13 | TGTGCCAGCAGACGGACAGGGGCCTACGAGCAGTACTTC | CASRRTGAYEQYF
NA | TRBJ1-5 | NA | TRBV5-4 | 14 | TGTGCCAGCAGCTTGGAAGGGCGCAGTCAGCCCCAGCATTTT | CASSLEGRSQPQHF
NA | TRBJ1-4 | NA | TRBV14 | 16 | TGTGCCAGCAGCACGCGAGACAGGCTGGCAAATGAAAAACTGTTTTTT | CASSTRDRLANEKLFF
NA | TRBJ2-7 | TRBD2 | TRBV2 | 14 | TGTGCCAGCAACTCAGCGGGAGGGCAATACGAGCAGTACTTC | CASNSAGGQYEQYF
NA | TRBJ2-5 | NA | TRBV28 | 15 | TGTGCCAGCAGTCCGCGGGCCTGGTACCAAGAGACCCAGTACTTC | CASSPRAWYQETQYF
NA | TRBJ2-7 | NA | TRBV5-4 | 11 | TGTGCCAGCAGCTTACGGGACGAGCAGTACTTC | CASSLRDEQYF
NA | TRBJ2-1 | TRBD1 | TRBV7-9 | 17 | TGTGCCAGCAGCTTCACCCCGGGACAGGGGACCTACAATGAGCAGTTCTTC | CASSFTPGQGTYNEQFF
NA | TRBJ2-2 | NA | TRBV7-3 | 18 | TGTGCCAGCAGCTTAAGTGCCCGGGGGTGGGCGAACACCGGGGAGCTGTTTTTT | CASSLSARGWANTGELFF
NA | TRBJ1-1 | NA | TRBV15 | 14 | TGTGCCACCAGCGGAGACACAGATCTTACTGAAGCTTTCTTT | CATSGDTDLTEAFF
NA | TRBJ1-2 | NA | TRBV6-1 | 14 | TGTGCCAGCAGTGAAACAGGGCCACCTTATGGCTACACCTTC | CASSETGPPYGYTF
NA | TRBJ2-2 | NA | TRBV7-8 | 14 | TGTGCCAGCAACCCCCCAACAGTCGCCGGGGAGCTGTTTTTT | CASNPPTVAGELFF